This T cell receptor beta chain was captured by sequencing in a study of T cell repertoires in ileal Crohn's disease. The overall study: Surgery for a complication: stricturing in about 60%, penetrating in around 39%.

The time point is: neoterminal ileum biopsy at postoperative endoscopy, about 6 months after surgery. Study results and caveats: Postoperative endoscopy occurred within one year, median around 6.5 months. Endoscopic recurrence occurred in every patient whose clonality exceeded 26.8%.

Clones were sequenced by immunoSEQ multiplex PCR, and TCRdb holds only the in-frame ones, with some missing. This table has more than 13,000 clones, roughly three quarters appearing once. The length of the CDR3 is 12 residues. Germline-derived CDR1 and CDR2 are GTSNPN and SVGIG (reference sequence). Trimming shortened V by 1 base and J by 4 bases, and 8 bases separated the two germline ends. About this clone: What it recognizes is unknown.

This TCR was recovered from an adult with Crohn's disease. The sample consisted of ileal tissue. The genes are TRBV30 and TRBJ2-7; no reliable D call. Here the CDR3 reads CAWSGGRYEQYF. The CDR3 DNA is TGTGCCTGGAGTGGCGGCAGGTACGAGCAGTACTTC.